The source of this T cell receptor beta chain is a study of human T cells and chemical hapten exposure. Study in general: Patch testing placed 0.01% DPC on the upper back, with readings at 6 days.

General study results and limits: Having alopecia, the donors may differ immunologically from healthy people.

CDR3 length: 14 residues. V was trimmed by 5 bases and J by 6 bases, leaving 14 bases between them. Germline lookup yields CDR1 MNHEY and CDR2 SVGEGT. The table lists this clonotype with many counts. Its antigen is still unknown. Documented time point: patch test 1, 2 weeks after DPC sensitization. Treatment in this sample: therapeutic diphenylcyclopropenone sensitization with weekly scalp DPC. In every case, blood was obtained before the patch test was applied. The library gave individual cDNA molecules unique molecular identifiers. TCRdb used MiXCR to reprocess the RACE reads, holding one entry per CDR3 protein. The sample consists of about 70,000 distinct CDR3 sequences, around 9.5% of them appearing once.

The source of this sequence is a woman aged 40 to 50 with alopecia areata. Some clones in this sample may be carry-over from other donors' samples. The sample consisted of whole blood, taken in connection with sensitization to the hapten diphenylcyclopropenone (DPC). J is TRBJ2-4 and V is TRBV6-2 or TRBV6-3, with TRBD2 as a possible D gene (5 bases). CDR3 nucleotides: TGTGCCAGCAGTCTCCGAGGGCTTGGAAACATTCAGTACTTC. Translation gives CASSLRGLGNIQYF.